These 20 T cell receptor beta chains were sequenced from one sample in a study of T cell changes during pregnancy in multiple sclerosis. Clones were read by immunoSEQ multiplex PCR, and TCRdb kept only the in-frame ones, dropping some. There are 50,000 to 60,000 clones in the sample; about 91% occur only once, and 0.6% to 0.8% lies in the top ten. The specimen was CD4+ T cells from peripheral blood mononuclear cells, collected in the first trimester of pregnancy. The source is a female donor with multiple sclerosis, enrolled in a pregnancy study.

This clone was recorded a few times. The chain links TRBV4-1 to TRBJ1-2; D is uncertain. Germline V gene data show CDR1 as MGHRA and CDR2 as YSYEKL. The length of the CDR3 is 14 residues. Trimming pared 1 base from V and 3 bases from J, leaving 9 bases between. CDR3 bases: TGCGCCAGCAGCCAAGCCGAGGGCCACTATGGCTACACCTTC. Its protein is CASSQAEGHYGYTF.

The gene calls are TRBV29-1 and TRBJ1-2, with TRBD1 matching over 9 bases. Unmatched junction bases numbered 11, after V lost 6 bases and J lost 6 bases. The CDR3 consists of 14 residues. Germline V gene data show CDR1 as SQVTM and CDR2 as ANQGSEA. DNA for the CDR3: TGCAGCGTGACTAAAGGGACAGGGCCCAATGGCTACACCTTC. Translating it yields CSVTKGTGPNGYTF. Drawing the rest from reference TRBV29-1 and TRBJ1-2, the complete variable domain is SAVISQKPSRDICQRGTSLTIQCQVDSQVTMMFWYRQQPGQSLTLIATANQGSEATYESGFVIDKFPISRPNLTFSTLTVSNMSPEDSSIYLCSVTKGTGPNGYTFGSGTRLTVV.

This chain joins TRBV5-6 and TRBJ2-7; D might be TRBD1 (5 bases). Trimming stripped 4 bases from V and 3 bases from J, with 8 bases between. The CDR3 runs 12 residues. CDR1 is SGHDT, CDR2 YYEEEE, per germline. The CDR3 DNA follows: TGTGCCAGCAGCCCCGGACACTACGAGCAGTACTTC. Amino acids: CASSPGHYEQYF.

This clone has just one count. This chain links TRBV5-5 with TRBJ1-4; 11 bases are shared with TRBD1. The CDR3 has 15 residues. CDR1 SGHKS and CDR2 YYEKEE come from the germline V gene (reference sequence). The junction had 0 bases not matched to a gene; V was cut back by 0 bases and J by 5 bases. CDR3 amino acids: CASSLGDRGNEKLFF. CDR3 DNA sequence: TGTGCCAGCAGCTTGGGGGACAGGGGGAATGAAAAACTGTTTTTT.

The J gene is TRBJ2-3, the V gene TRBV11-2, with TRBD2 identical over 7 bases. This CDR3 has 16 amino acids. The germline gives CDR1 SGHAT, CDR2 FQNNGV. Losses at the gene ends were 5 bases for V and 1 base for J; bases not matched to a gene: 9. In DNA form, the CDR3 reads TGTGCCAGCAGCCCCTCTCTAGCGGCGCGCACAGATACGCAGTATTTT. Translating gives CASSPSLAARTDTQYF.

V usage is TRBV2 and J usage is TRBJ2-6; the D gene is possibly TRBD1 (5 bases). Germline-derived CDR1 and CDR2 are SNHLY and FYNNEI. This CDR3 has 17 residues. Trimming removed 3 bases at V and 1 base at J, with 13 bases between. The CDR3 sequence is CASSDPQGLSGANVLTF. The CDR3 DNA reads as TGTGCCAGCAGTGACCCGCAGGGTCTGTCTGGGGCCAACGTCCTGACTTTC.

The chain combines TRBV5-1 with TRBJ1-1; 8 nucleotides match TRBD1. Per germline, CDR1 SGHRS and CDR2 YFSETQ. This CDR3 has 14 residues. V trimming: 3 bases; J trimming: 7 bases; junction bases outside the gene matches: 8. CDR3 in DNA: TGCGCCAGCAGCTCTGTACAGGGGGAGTTTGAAGCTTTCTTT. Translation gives CASSSVQGEFEAFF.

The rearrangement uses TRBV6-1 and TRBJ1-5; D not certain. The CDR3 extends over 13 amino acids. Trimming stripped 2 bases from V and 9 bases from J, with 11 bases between. From germline, CDR1 is MNHNS and CDR2 SASEGT. The CDR3 here is CASSERPLGPQHF. CDR3 sequence (DNA): TGTGCCAGCAGTGAACGCCCCCTAGGGCCCCAGCATTTT.

The chain combines TRBV30 with TRBJ1-1; the D is unclear. Between the trimmed V and J ends, which lost 1 base and 6 bases, there was a span of 9 bases. The CDR3 covers 12 residues. Germline loops: CDR1 GTSNPN, CDR2 SVGIG (reference sequence). CDR3 DNA sequence: TGTGCCTGGAGTGCCAATCTAGCTGAAGCTTTCTTT. This sequence encodes CAWSANLAEAFF.

V gene TRBV19 combines with J gene TRBJ2-7; a weak D match, TRBD1 (6 bases). V lost 4 bases and J lost 0, with 19 bases in between. This CDR3 is built from 17 residues. Germline CDR1 is LNHDA and CDR2 is SQIVND (reference sequence). CDR3 region: CASSTGQSPRSSYEQYF. The CDR3 DNA follows: TGTGCCAGTAGTACCGGACAGAGCCCTAGGAGCTCCTACGAGCAGTACTTC.

V usage is TRBV29-1 and J usage is TRBJ1-2, with D possibly TRBD1 on 5 matching bases. The V and J ends lost 4 bases and 0 bases respectively, with 12 bases between them. The CDR3 covers 14 residues. Germline V gives CDR1 SQVTM, CDR2 ANQGSEA. As DNA, the CDR3 is TGCAGCGTTGTGGGCAGGGTGGCTAACTATGGCTACACCTTC. Its protein is CSVVGRVANYGYTF.

CDR3 in DNA: TGTGCCAGCAGTGGGACAGTCAATCAGCCCCAGCATTTT. This translates into CASSGTVNQPQHF. This rearrangement joins TRBV7-2 to TRBJ1-5; TRBD1 aligns across 7 bases. The J segment lost 3 bases and the V segment lost 6 bases, leaving 2 bases of the junction unmatched. CDR1 and CDR2 from the germline V gene are SGHTA and FQGNSA. The CDR3 length is 13 residues.

This sequence joins TRBV10-3 and TRBJ2-7; 7 bases align to TRBD1. The CDR3 contains 12 residues. From germline, CDR1 is ENHRY and CDR2 SYGVKD. The ends lost 8 bases at V and 4 bases at J; junction bases unmatched: 5. Here the CDR3 DNA reads TGTGCCATCGGGCAGGGGGTTTACGAGCAGTACTTC. Translated, it gives CAIGQGVYEQYF.

The CDR3 here is CASSEGLAPEETQYF. CDR3 DNA sequence: TGTGCCAGCAGTGAGGGCCTAGCACCCGAAGAGACCCAGTACTTC. The chain joins TRBV6-4 to TRBJ2-5; a possible D gene is TRBD2 (5 bases). V was cut by 3 bases and J by 3 bases, with 14 bases left in between. Looked up from germline, CDR1 is MRHNA and CDR2 is SNTAGT. There are 15 residues in the CDR3.

The chain links TRBV18 to TRBJ2-7; TRBD1 agrees at 8 bases. V lost 0 bases to trimming and J lost 7 bases; unmatched junction nucleotides: 5. Germline assignment: CDR1 KGHSH and CDR2 LQKENI. This CDR3 is built from 14 residues. CDR3 DNA sequence: TGTGCCAGCTCACCACCGCAGGGGGCGGGGGAGCAGTACTTC. This sequence encodes CASSPPQGAGEQYF.

This clone was seen a few times. The V gene is TRBV19, the J gene TRBJ1-1, with a possible D match to TRBD1 (6 bases). The CDR3 is made up of 13 amino acids. V shed 3 bases and J shed 1 base, with 6 bases lying between them. Germline CDR1 and CDR2: LNHDA and SQIVND (reference sequence). CDR3 DNA sequence: TGTGCCAGTAGTATGGGACAGAACACTGAAGCTTTCTTT. Residues: CASSMGQNTEAFF.

The chain joins TRBV6-5 to TRBJ2-1; weak D call: TRBD2 (6 bases). The CDR3 is 15 amino acids. Trimming stripped 10 bases from V and 0 bases from J, with 16 bases between. Germline values: CDR1 MNHEY, CDR2 SVGAGI. CDR3 DNA sequence: TGTGCCACCAAGCCGGGACTCGTCTCCTACAATGAGCAGTTCTTC. Its translation is CATKPGLVSYNEQFF.

The chain recombines TRBV9 with TRBJ2-2, with 8 positions matching TRBD1. V shed 6 bases and J 4 bases; nucleotides not matched to a gene: 8. The CDR3 is 15 residues long. Germline V gene lookup returns CDR1 SGDLS and CDR2 YYNGEE. The CDR3: CASTSGQGPTGELFF. The CDR3, as DNA: TGTGCCAGCACATCTGGACAGGGTCCCACCGGGGAGCTGTTTTTT.

The chain employs TRBV2 and TRBJ1-1, with D perhaps matching TRBD1 (6 bases). Germline CDR1 is SNHLY and CDR2 is FYNNEI. The CDR3 consists of 13 residues. V lost 6 bases to trimming and J lost 8 bases, with 16 bases between them. The CDR3 nucleotides read TGTGCCAGCAGCTTCGACAGGTACCCCGAAGCTTTCTTT. It encodes CASSFDRYPEAFF.

CDR3: CASSARQGTGELFF. As DNA, the CDR3 is TGCGCCAGCAGTGCGAGACAGGGGACCGGGGAGCTGTTTTTT. This chain joins TRBV5-1 and TRBJ2-2; 8 bases are a match to TRBD1. Germline CDR1 and CDR2: SGHRS and YFSETQ. This CDR3 contains 14 residues. The V segment lost 5 bases and the J segment 5 bases; nucleotides outside the gene matches: 5.